This T cell receptor (beta chain) emerged from a study of T cell clones after liver transplantation. Looking at the study overall: Post-transplant blood was tracked for graft-donor-reactive T cell clones identified in a pre-transplant mixed lymphocyte reaction.

In regard to this clone: Its antigen is not identified.

Study outcomes and limitations: Low donor cell numbers restricted donor-reactive repertoire measurement in two subjects. Compared with third party-reactive sequences, donor-reactive ones declined more, independent of withdrawal success.

Profiling relied on immunoSEQ multiplex PCR, and the TCRdb table lists in-frame clones only, not all of them. The repertoire has about 51,000 clones, 55% to 85% of them found once; the top ten carry just under 10%. The source is a human patient who received a liver transplant. Certain T cells may be donor cells from the graft. The sample here was CD4+ T cells from blood, taken 52 to 60 months after liver transplant.

The CDR3: CASSDSGGLGANVLTF. CDR3 DNA: TGTGCCAGCAGTGACTCGGGGGGTCTAGGGGCCAACGTCCTGACTTTC. The rearrangement uses TRBV6-4 and TRBJ2-6; D might be TRBD2 (6 bases). Trimming removed 0 bases from V and 4 bases from J, with 10 bases in between. From germline, CDR1 is MRHNA and CDR2 SNTAGT. There are 16 residues in the CDR3.